These 23 T cell receptor beta chains were sequenced from one sample in a study of CD8 T cells in ankylosing spondylitis. TCRdb re-derived calls from the 5' RACE reads in MiXCR, one entry per CDR3 protein. Among 200,000 or so distinct CDR3 sequences listed, around 24% were seen once. Sequencing was performed on blood, either unsorted or a sorted T cell fraction (not recorded which). The receptors here all came from a male donor with ankylosing spondylitis or in good health (not recorded which).

This clonotype showed up many times. J is TRBJ1-1 and V is TRBV24-1; D gene ambiguous. The germline CDR1 and CDR2 sequences are KGHDR and SFDVKD. V shed 10 bases and J shed 4 bases, with 18 bases lying between them. The CDR3 has 14 amino acids. As DNA, the CDR3 is TGTGCCACTACATATATCTCGCTAGGCACTGAAGCTTTCTTT. Translation gives CATTYISLGTEAFF.

V is TRBV10-3 and J is TRBJ2-7, with 8 bases identical to TRBD1. V lost 10 bases, J lost 0 bases, and 8 bases stayed unmatched. CDR3 size: 14 residues. Germline V gives CDR1 ENHRY, CDR2 SYGVKD. For the CDR3, the DNA is TGTGCCACCCAGGGGGCGGGCACCTCCTACGAGCAGTACTTC. It is translated as CATQGAGTSYEQYF.

This clonotype was found many times. V and J are TRBV12-3 or TRBV12-4 and TRBJ1-2, with a tentative D call TRBD1 (5 bases). V lost 4 bases and J 4 bases, leaving 10 bases between the germline ends. The CDR3 spans 13 residues. As DNA, the CDR3 is TGTGCCAGCAGTTCCGACAGACTCTATGGCTACACCTTC. Translating gives CASSSDRLYGYTF.

This clonotype was found a few times. This rearrangement joins TRBV5-1 to TRBJ2-1, with 9 bases fitting TRBD2. The CDR3 length is 14 residues. Unmatched junction bases numbered 3, after V lost 4 bases and J lost 4 bases. Germline V lookup: CDR1 SGHRS, CDR2 YFSETQ. The CDR3 here is CASSKAGGYNEQFF. The CDR3 nucleotides read TGCGCCAGCAGCAAGGCGGGAGGGTACAATGAGCAGTTCTTC.

This clonotype was seen at least ten times. The chain combines TRBV6-5 with TRBJ2-7, with 8 bases fitting TRBD2. This CDR3 contains 15 residues. V shed 4 bases and J 2 bases; nucleotides not matched to a gene: 7. CDR1 is MNHEY, CDR2 SVGAGI, per germline. This CDR3 reads CASSSQTSVTYEQYF. The CDR3 region has the DNA TGTGCCAGCAGTTCGCAGACTAGCGTAACCTACGAGCAGTACTTC.

In its sample, this clonotype was seen many times. The chain couples TRBV28 to TRBJ2-1, with 11 bases aligning to TRBD2. Per germline, CDR1 MDHEN and CDR2 SYDVKM. Unmatched junction bases numbered 6, after V lost 6 bases and J lost 2 bases. The CDR3 length is 16 residues. The CDR3 DNA is TGTGCCAGCAGGGGGGGGACTAGCGGTACCTACAATGAGCAGTTCTTC. Amino acid sequence: CASRGGTSGTYNEQFF.

The rearrangement uses TRBV4-3 and TRBJ1-2; 7 bases match TRBD1. CDR3 length equals 15 residues. Germline lookup yields CDR1 LGHNA and CDR2 YSLEER. Trimming took 0 bases from V and 3 from J; bases not matched to a gene: 4. CDR3 bases: TGCGCCAGCAGCCAAGATGCAGGGGGAGACTATGGCTACACCTTC. The encoded protein is CASSQDAGGDYGYTF.

This clonotype was observed a few times. The rearrangement uses TRBV6-2 or TRBV6-3 and TRBJ2-4; 12 bases fit TRBD2. Per germline, CDR1 MNHEY and CDR2 SVGEGT. The CDR3 runs to 19 residues. The J segment lost 0 bases and the V segment lost 0 bases, leaving 6 bases of the junction unmatched. In DNA, the CDR3 is TGTGCCAGCAGTTACTCGATGACTAGCGGGAGCCAAGCCAAAAACATTCAGTACTTC. This gives the protein CASSYSMTSGSQAKNIQYF.

This clonotype was counted between two and nine times. This chain connects TRBV20-1 to TRBJ2-7; D possibly matches TRBD1 or TRBD2 (5 bases each). Germline values: CDR1 DFQATT, CDR2 SNEGSKA (reference sequence). There are 12 residues in the CDR3. Between the trimmed V and J ends, which lost 7 bases and 1 base, there was a span of 11 bases. Written as DNA, the CDR3 is TGCAGTGGTACGGGACGGTCCTACGAGCAGTACTTC. It codes for CSGTGRSYEQYF.

This clonotype was seen a few times. Here the CDR3 DNA reads TGCAGTGCTAGAGATGGGACCACAGCACAAGAGACCCAGTACTTC. It codes for CSARDGTTAQETQYF. The chain has TRBV20-1 and TRBJ2-5; the D gene could be TRBD1 or TRBD2 (5 bases each). The CDR3 loop spans 15 amino acids. Germline values: CDR1 DFQATT, CDR2 SNEGSKA (reference sequence). V lost 0 bases and J lost 2, with 13 bases in between.

V and J are TRBV12-3 or TRBV12-4 and TRBJ2-2; D may be TRBD2 (6 bases). The germline V and J ends were trimmed by 5 bases and 5 bases, with 12 bases remaining between them. The CDR3 contains 14 residues. CDR3 nucleotide sequence: TGTGCCAGCAGTCTGGGACTGCGGACCGGGGAGCTGTTTTTT. Translation gives CASSLGLRTGELFF.

There are many counts of this clonotype. CDR3 loop: CSAQTRTGMNTGELFF. CDR3 bases: TGCAGTGCTCAAACCAGGACAGGGATGAACACCGGGGAGCTGTTTTTT. The chain combines TRBV20-1 with TRBJ2-2, with 8 bases that match TRBD1. V lost 5 bases, J lost 1 base, and 9 bases stayed unmatched. Germline CDR1 and CDR2: DFQATT and SNEGSKA (reference sequence). The CDR3 spans 16 residues.

This clonotype was seen a few times. The DNA for the CDR3 is TGCAGCGCACCGATGGGGGGTACAGATACGCAGTATTTT. This gives the protein CSAPMGGTDTQYF. This chain connects TRBV29-1 to TRBJ2-3; D might be TRBD2 (6 bases). Trimming removed 7 bases from V and 3 bases from J, with 14 bases in between. This CDR3 is built from 13 residues. The germline V gene has CDR1 SQVTM and CDR2 ANQGSEA.

This clonotype was seen at least ten times. This chain links TRBV12-3 or TRBV12-4 with TRBJ2-7, with D possibly TRBD1 on 5 matching bases. Trimming removed 5 bases from V and 3 bases from J, with 8 bases in between. The CDR3 has 12 residues. Written as DNA, the CDR3 is TGTGCCAGCAGTAACAGGTACTACGAGCAGTACTTC. Protein: CASSNRYYEQYF.

The rearrangement joins TRBV19 to TRBJ1-2; the D gene is possibly TRBD1 (5 bases). The CDR3 loop spans 13 amino acids. The V gene's germline CDR1 is LNHDA and CDR2 SQIVND (reference sequence). The V gene lost 5 bases and the J gene lost 8 bases, with 15 bases spanning the gap. CDR3 bases: TGTGCCAGTAGTGTTAACCGGGGCGGCGGCTACACCTTC. Protein: CASSVNRGGGYTF.

The chain recombines TRBV20-1 with TRBJ1-1, with no clear D. Germline CDR1 and CDR2: DFQATT and SNEGSKA (reference sequence). The CDR3 extends over 13 amino acids. Deletions cut 1 base from V and 7 bases from J, with 13 bases between. The CDR3 nucleotides read TGCAGTGCTAGAGTTAGGGCAGACCTTGAAGCTTTCTTT. Translation gives CSARVRADLEAFF.

This clonotype appeared many times. V and J are TRBV29-1 and TRBJ2-7; no definite D call. The germline CDR1 and CDR2 sequences are SQVTM and ANQGSEA. The CDR3 extends over 12 amino acids. The germline V and J ends were trimmed by 1 base and 5 bases, with 9 bases remaining between them. Written as DNA, the CDR3 is TGCAGCGTTGAAGGTAGACGGGACGAGCAGTACTTC. Amino acid sequence: CSVEGRRDEQYF.

V usage is TRBV6-1 and J usage is TRBJ2-1; 9 bases align to TRBD1. Trimming removed 7 bases from V and 2 bases from J; junction bases left unmatched: 9. The CDR3 totals 16 residues. Per the germline V gene, CDR1 is MNHNS and CDR2 is SASEGT. This chain's CDR3 is CASKSGTGLPYNEQFF. DNA of the CDR3: TGTGCCAGCAAGTCCGGGACAGGGCTCCCCTACAATGAGCAGTTCTTC.

This clonotype occurred many times. The J gene is TRBJ1-1, the V gene TRBV5-1; D ambiguous. CDR3 length: 14 amino acids. Germline V gives CDR1 SGHRS, CDR2 YFSETQ. Trimming took off 0 bases at V and 1 base at J, with 7 bases between the two ends. The CDR3 nucleotides are TGCGCCAGCAGCTTGGGCTCAGGGAACACTGAAGCTTTCTTT. Translated, it gives CASSLGSGNTEAFF.

This clonotype was counted ten times or more. The rearrangement joins TRBV5-1 to TRBJ2-1; D unclear. Germline V CDR1 and CDR2: SGHRS, YFSETQ. Trimming shortened V by 1 base and J by 0 bases, and 5 bases separated the two germline ends. This CDR3 has 14 residues. The CDR3, as DNA: TGCGCCAGCAGCTTGCGCGGCTCCTACAATGAGCAGTTCTTC. It specifies CASSLRGSYNEQFF.

The rearrangement joins TRBV29-1 to TRBJ1-1, with a tentative D call TRBD1 (6 bases). Germline CDR1 reads SQVTM; CDR2 reads ANQGSEA. This CDR3 contains 12 residues. V was trimmed by 7 bases and J by 1 base, leaving 10 bases between them. DNA of the CDR3: TGCAGCGGCTCGGACAGGAACACTGAAGCTTTCTTT. Protein: CSGSDRNTEAFF.

The gene calls are TRBV12-3 or TRBV12-4 and TRBJ2-1; D gene ambiguous. Between the trimmed V and J ends, which lost 7 bases and 2 bases, there was a span of 6 bases. The CDR3 has 12 amino acids. CDR3 protein: CASIGPYNEQFF. The CDR3 nucleotides are TGTGCCAGCATCGGCCCCTACAATGAGCAGTTCTTC.

This clonotype was found a few times. The rearrangement links TRBV6-5 to TRBJ2-7, with D tentatively TRBD2 (6 bases). Between the trimmed V and J ends, which lost 0 bases and 5 bases, there was a span of 14 bases. The CDR3 is 15 residues long. Germline CDR1 MNHEY, CDR2 SVGAGI. CDR3 nucleotide sequence: TGTGCCAGCAGTTACTCGGGGGGAGCTGGCGACGAGCAGTACTTC. Encoded protein: CASSYSGGAGDEQYF.